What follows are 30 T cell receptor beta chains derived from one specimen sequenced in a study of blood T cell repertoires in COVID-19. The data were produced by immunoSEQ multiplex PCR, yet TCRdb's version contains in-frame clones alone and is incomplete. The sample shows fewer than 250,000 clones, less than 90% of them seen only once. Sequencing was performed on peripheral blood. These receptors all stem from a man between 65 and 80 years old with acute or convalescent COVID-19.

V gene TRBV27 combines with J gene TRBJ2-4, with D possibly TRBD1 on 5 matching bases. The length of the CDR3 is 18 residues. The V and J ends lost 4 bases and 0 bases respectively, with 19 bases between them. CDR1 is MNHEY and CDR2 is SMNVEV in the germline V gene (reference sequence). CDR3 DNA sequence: TGTGCCAGCAGTTCCCAAGGGGAAACCTTCCAAGCCAAAAACATTCAGTACTTC. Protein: CASSSQGETFQAKNIQYF.

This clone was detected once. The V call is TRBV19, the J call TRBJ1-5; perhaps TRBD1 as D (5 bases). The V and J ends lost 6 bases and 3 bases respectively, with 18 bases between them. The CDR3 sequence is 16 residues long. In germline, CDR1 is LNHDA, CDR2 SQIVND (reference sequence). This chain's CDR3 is CASSPLKDSANQPQHF. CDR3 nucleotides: TGTGCCAGTAGCCCACTCAAAGACAGTGCCAATCAGCCCCAGCATTTT.

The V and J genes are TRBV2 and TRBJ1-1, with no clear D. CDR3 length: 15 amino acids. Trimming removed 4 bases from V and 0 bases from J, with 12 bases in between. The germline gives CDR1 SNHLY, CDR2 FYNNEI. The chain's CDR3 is CASSAGLRMNTEAFF. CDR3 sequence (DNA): TGTGCCAGCAGTGCAGGATTGAGAATGAACACTGAAGCTTTCTTT.

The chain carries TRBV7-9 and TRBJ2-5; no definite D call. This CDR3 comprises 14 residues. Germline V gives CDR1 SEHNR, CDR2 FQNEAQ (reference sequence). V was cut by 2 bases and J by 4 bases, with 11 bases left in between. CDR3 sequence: CASSLRHELETQYF. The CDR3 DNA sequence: TGTGCCAGCAGCTTACGACACGAGTTAGAGACCCAGTACTTC.

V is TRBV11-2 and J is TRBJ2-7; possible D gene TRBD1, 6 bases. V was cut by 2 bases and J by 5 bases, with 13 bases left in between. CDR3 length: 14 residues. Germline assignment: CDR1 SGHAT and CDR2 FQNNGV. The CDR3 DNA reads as TGTGCCAGCAGCTTAATCCCAGGGGTAAACGAGCAGTACTTC. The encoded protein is CASSLIPGVNEQYF.

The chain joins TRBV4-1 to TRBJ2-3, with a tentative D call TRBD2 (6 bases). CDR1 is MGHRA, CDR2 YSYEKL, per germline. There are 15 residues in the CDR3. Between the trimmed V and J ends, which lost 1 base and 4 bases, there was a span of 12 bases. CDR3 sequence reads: CASSQAPWGADTQYF. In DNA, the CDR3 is TGCGCCAGCAGCCAAGCCCCTTGGGGGGCAGATACGCAGTATTTT.

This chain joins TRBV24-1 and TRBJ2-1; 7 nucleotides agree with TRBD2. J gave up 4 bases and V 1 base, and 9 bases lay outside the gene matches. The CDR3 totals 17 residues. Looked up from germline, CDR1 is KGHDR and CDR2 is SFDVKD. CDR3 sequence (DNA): TGTGCCACCAGTGATTTCCCGGGGACGGGAGGTTACAATGAGCAGTTCTTC. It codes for CATSDFPGTGGYNEQFF.

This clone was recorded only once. DNA of the CDR3: TGTGCCAGCAGTTTGTTTAATTTGGGACAGGGGGAATCGCGCTACGAGCAGTACTTC. Encoded protein: CASSLFNLGQGESRYEQYF. This rearrangement joins TRBV28 to TRBJ2-7; 11 nucleotides align to TRBD1. Germline CDR1 reads MDHEN; CDR2 reads SYDVKM. CDR3 length: 19 amino acids. V gave up 3 bases and J gave up 3 bases; unmatched junction bases: 16. Full variable domain (rest looked up from reference TRBV28 and TRBJ2-7): DVKVTQSSRYLVKRTGEKVFLECVQDMDHENMFWYRQDPGLGLRLIYFSYDVKMKEKGDIPEGYSVSREKKERFSLILESASTNQTSMYLCASSLFNLGQGESRYEQYFGPGTRLTVT.

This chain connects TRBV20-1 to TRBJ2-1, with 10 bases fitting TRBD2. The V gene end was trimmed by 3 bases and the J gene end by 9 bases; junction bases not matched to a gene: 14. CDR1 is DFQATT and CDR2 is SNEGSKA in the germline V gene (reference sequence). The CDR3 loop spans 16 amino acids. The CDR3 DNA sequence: TGCAGTGCTAGTCACAGGGAGCGGGAGGGCCGAGTTGAGCAGTTCTTC. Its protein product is CSASHREREGRVEQFF.

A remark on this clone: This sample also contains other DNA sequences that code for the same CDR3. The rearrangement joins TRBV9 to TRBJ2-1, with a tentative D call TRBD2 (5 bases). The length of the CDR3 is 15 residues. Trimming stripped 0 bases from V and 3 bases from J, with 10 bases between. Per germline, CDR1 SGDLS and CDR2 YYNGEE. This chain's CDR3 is CASSVGSGSYNEQFF. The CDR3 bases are TGTGCCAGCAGCGTAGGGTCGGGGAGCTACAATGAGCAGTTCTTC.

As DNA, the CDR3 is TGTGCCAGTAGTATAGGGGGACAGGGACCAGATACGCAGTATTTT. It is translated as CASSIGGQGPDTQYF. This sequence joins TRBV19 and TRBJ2-3, with 9 bases aligning to TRBD1. This CDR3 has 15 residues. The ends lost 1 base at V and 4 bases at J; junction bases unmatched: 3. Germline values: CDR1 LNHDA, CDR2 SQIVND (reference sequence).

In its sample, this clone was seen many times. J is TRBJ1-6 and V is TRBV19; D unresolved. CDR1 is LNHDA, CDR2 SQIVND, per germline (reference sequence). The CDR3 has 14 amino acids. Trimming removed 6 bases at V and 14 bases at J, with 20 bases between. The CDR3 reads CASRAGPQLGALHF. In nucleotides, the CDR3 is TGTGCCAGTAGGGCGGGCCCGCAGCTTGGGGCCCTCCACTTT. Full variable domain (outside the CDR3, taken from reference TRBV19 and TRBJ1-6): DGGITQSPKYLFRKEGQNVTLSCEQNLNHDAMYWYRQDPGQGLRLIYYSQIVNDFQKGDIAEGYSVSREKKESFPLTVTSAQKNPTAFYLCASRAGPQLGALHFGNGTRLTVT.

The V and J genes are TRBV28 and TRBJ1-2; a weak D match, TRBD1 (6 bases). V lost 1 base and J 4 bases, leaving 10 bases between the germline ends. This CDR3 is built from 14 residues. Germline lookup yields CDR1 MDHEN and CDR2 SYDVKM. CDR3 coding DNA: TGTGCCAGCAGTTTATTGTCAGGGGTCTATGGCTACACCTTC. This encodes CASSLLSGVYGYTF.

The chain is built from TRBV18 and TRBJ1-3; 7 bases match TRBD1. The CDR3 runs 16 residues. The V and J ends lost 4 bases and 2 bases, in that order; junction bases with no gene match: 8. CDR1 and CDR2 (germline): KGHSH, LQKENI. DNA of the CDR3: TGTGCCAGCTCACTTGGGACAGCTGATCCTGGAAACACCATATATTTT. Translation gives CASSLGTADPGNTIYF.

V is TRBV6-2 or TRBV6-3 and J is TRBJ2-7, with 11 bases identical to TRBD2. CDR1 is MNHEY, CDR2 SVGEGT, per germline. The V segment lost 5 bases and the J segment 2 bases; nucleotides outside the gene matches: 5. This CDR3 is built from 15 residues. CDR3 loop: CASSRLAGTPYEQYF. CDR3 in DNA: TGTGCCAGCAGTCGACTAGCGGGAACCCCCTACGAGCAGTACTTC.

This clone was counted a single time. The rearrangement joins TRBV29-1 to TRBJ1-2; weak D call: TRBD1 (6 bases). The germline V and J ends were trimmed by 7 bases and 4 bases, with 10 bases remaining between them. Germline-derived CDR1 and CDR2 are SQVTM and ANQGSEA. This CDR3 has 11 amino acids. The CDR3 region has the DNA TGCAGCGCCGACAGGACCTATGGCTACACCTTC. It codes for CSADRTYGYTF. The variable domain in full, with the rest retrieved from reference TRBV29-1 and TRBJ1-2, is SAVISQKPSRDICQRGTSLTIQCQVDSQVTMMFWYRQQPGQSLTLIATANQGSEATYESGFVIDKFPISRPNLTFSTLTVSNMSPEDSSIYLCSADRTYGYTFGSGTRLTVV.

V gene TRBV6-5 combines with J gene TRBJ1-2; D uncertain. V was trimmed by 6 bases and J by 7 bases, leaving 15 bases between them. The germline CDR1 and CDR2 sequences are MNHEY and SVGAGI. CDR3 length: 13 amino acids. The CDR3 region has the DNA TGTGCCAGCAGACCACCGACACGGTCTGGCTACACCTTC. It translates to CASRPPTRSGYTF.

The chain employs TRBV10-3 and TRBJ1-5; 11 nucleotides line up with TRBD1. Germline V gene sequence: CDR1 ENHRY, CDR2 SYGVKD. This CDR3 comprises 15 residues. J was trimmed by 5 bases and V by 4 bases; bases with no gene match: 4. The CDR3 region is CAISGGQGADQPQHF. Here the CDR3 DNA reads TGTGCCATCAGTGGAGGACAGGGGGCGGATCAGCCCCAGCATTTT.

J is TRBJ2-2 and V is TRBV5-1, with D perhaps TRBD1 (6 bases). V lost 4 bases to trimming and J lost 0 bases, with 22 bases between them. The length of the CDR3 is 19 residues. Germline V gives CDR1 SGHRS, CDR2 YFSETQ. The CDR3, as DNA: TGCGCCAGCAGCCAGGGGCCGGGACACGAAGAAACGAACACCGGGGAGCTGTTTTTT. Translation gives CASSQGPGHEETNTGELFF. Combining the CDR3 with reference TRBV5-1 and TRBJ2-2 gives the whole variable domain KAGVTQTPRYLIKTRGQQVTLSCSPISGHRSVSWYQQTPGQGLQFLFEYFSETQRNKGNFPGRFSGRQFSNSRSEMNVSTLELGDSALYLCASSQGPGHEETNTGELFFGEGSRLTVL.

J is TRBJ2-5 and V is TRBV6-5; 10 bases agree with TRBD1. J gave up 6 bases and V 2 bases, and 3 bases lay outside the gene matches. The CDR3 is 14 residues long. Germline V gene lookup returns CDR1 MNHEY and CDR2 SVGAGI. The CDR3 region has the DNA TGTGCCAGCAGTTACGGGACAGGGGCGAAGACCCAGTACTTC. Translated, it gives CASSYGTGAKTQYF.

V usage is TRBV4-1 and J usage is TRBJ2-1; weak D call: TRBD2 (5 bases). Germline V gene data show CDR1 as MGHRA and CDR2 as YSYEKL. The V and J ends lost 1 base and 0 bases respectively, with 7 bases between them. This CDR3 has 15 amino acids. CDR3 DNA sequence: TGCGCCAGCAGCCAAGCCGGGAACTCCTACAATGAGCAGTTCTTC. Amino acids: CASSQAGNSYNEQFF.

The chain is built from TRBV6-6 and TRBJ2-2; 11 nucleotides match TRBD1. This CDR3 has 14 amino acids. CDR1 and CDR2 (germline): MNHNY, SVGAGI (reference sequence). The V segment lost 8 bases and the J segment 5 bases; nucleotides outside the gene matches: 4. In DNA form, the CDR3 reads TGTGCCAGCTCCGGGACAGGGGGAACCGGGGAGCTGTTTTTT. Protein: CASSGTGGTGELFF.

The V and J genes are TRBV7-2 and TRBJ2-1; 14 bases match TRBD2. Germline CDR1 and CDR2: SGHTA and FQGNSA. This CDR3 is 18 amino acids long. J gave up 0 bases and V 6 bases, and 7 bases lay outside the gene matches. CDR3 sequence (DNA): TGTGCCAGCAGTTGGACTAGCGGGAGGCAGAGCTCCTACAATGAGCAGTTCTTC. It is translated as CASSWTSGRQSSYNEQFF.

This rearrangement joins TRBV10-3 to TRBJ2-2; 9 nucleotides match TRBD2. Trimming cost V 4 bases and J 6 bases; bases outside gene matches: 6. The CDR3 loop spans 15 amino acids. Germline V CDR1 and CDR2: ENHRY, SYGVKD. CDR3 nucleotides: TGTGCCATCAGTGTAAATAGCGGGAGAGCCGGGGAGCTGTTTTTT. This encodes CAISVNSGRAGELFF.

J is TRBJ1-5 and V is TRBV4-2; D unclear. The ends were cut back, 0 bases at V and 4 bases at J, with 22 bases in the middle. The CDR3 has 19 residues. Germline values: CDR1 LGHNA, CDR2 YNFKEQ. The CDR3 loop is CASSQESGYMGSRNQPQHF. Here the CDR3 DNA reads TGTGCCAGCAGCCAAGAAAGCGGATATATGGGCTCTCGGAATCAGCCCCAGCATTTT.

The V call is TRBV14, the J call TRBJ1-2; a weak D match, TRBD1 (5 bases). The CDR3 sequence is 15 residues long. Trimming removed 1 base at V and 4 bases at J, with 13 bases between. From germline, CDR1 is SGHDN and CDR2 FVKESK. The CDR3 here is CASSQVGAGPYGYTF. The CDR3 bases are TGTGCCAGCAGCCAAGTAGGGGCCGGCCCCTATGGCTACACCTTC.

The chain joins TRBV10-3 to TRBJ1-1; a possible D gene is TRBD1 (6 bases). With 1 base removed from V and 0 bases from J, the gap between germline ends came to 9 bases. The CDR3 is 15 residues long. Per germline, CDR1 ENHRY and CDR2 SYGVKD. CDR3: CAISEFRDMNTEAFF. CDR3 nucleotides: TGTGCCATCAGTGAGTTTAGGGACATGAACACTGAAGCTTTCTTT.

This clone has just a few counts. DNA of the CDR3: TGTGCCAGCAGGACCGGACATGGAGGGGATGTCTCTGGCTACACCTTC. It specifies CASRTGHGGDVSGYTF. The V call is TRBV7-8, the J call TRBJ1-2, with D possibly being TRBD1 (5 bases). V lost 6 bases to trimming and J lost 7 bases, with 24 bases between them. This CDR3 is built from 16 residues. The germline gives CDR1 SGHVS, CDR2 FQNEAQ.

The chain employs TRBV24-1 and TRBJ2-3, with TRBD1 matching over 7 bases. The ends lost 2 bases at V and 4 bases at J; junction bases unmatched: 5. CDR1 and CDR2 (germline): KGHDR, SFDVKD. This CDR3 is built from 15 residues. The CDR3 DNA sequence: TGTGCCACCAGTGATTCCAACAGGGGATCAGATACGCAGTATTTT. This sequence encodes CATSDSNRGSDTQYF.

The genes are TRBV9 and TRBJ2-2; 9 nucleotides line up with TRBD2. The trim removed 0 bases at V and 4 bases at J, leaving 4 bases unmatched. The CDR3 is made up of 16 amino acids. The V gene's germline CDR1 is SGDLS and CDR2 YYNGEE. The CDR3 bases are TGTGCCAGCAGCGTAGGAGCGGGAGGAATCACCGGGGAGCTGTTTTTT. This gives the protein CASSVGAGGITGELFF.